This T cell receptor beta chain was retrieved from a study of blood T cell repertoires in COVID-19. CDR3 length: 16 amino acids. Germline CDR1 and CDR2: LNHDA and SQIVND (reference sequence). The V segment lost 4 bases and the J segment 2 bases; nucleotides outside the gene matches: 8. In the original workflow: For nucleated cells, counts were estimated from reference gene primer amplification. Sequencing used immunoSEQ multiplex PCR; TCRdb keeps in-frame clones, though not all of them. The DNA gave D and trimming, while V, J and clone size come from that table. The sample has approximately 100,000 clones, roughly 79% seen once.

This chain uses TRBV19 with TRBJ2-7; 10 nucleotides align to TRBD1. The sequence derives from a human donor in a cohort sampled during active COVID-19. The material sequenced was peripheral blood. CDR3 in DNA: TGTGCCAGTAGTAGTCCCAGTGGGACAGGGGCCTACGAGCAGTACTTC. Its translation: CASSSPSGTGAYEQYF. Complete variable domain (other parts from reference TRBV19 and TRBJ2-7): DGGITQSPKYLFRKEGQNVTLSCEQNLNHDAMYWYRQDPGQGLRLIYYSQIVNDFQKGDIAEGYSVSREKKESFPLTVTSAQKNPTAFYLCASSSPSGTGAYEQYFGPGTRLTVT.